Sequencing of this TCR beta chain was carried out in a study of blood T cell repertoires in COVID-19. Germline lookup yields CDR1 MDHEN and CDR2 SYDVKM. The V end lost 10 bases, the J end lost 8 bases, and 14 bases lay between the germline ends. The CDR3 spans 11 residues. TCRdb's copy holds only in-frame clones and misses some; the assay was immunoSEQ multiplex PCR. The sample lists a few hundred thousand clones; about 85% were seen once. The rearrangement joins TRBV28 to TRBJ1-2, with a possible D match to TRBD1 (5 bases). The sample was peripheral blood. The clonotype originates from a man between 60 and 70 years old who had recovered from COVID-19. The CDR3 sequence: CATWGAGGYTF. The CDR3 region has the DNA TGTGCCACTTGGGGCGCGGGGGGCTACACCTTC.